These T cell receptor beta chains were read from a single sample in a study of TIL therapy for anti-PD-1-resistant metastatic lung cancer. Sequenced by immunoSEQ multiplex PCR; TCRdb stores in-frame clones only, minus some. The sample carries about 15,000 clones, about 82% recorded once. This specimen consisted of blood, obtained at baseline. Every receptor here comes from a person aged 25 to 85 with non-small cell lung cancer. Both conserved end residues are part of each CDR3. A D gene is named only where the DNA matches it firmly. Only part of the rows carry a size: once, few, many, or a class if the clone is expanded.

TRBD2,TRBV18,TRBJ2-5,NA,TGTGCCAGCTCACCCTTAGCGGGGGGCGAAGAGACCCAGTACTTC,CASSPLAGGEETQYF
TRBD1,TRBV5-4,TRBJ2-7,NA,TGTGCCAGCAGCTCTTCGTGGGACAGGGTCTCCTACGAGCAGTACTTC,CASSSSWDRVSYEQYF
NA,TRBV29-1,TRBJ2-2,NA,TGCAGCGTAAAGGGGGGGACACTCGCGAACACCGGGGAGCTGTTTTTT,CSVKGGTLANTGELFF
TRBD1,TRBV18,TRBJ2-7,NA,TGTGCCAGCTCACCCGGGACAGGATCCGAGCAGTACTTC,CASSPGTGSEQYF
TRBD1,TRBV5-4,TRBJ1-2,NA,TGTGCCAGCAGCTTAGACAGGGGTATCGGCTACACCTTC,CASSLDRGIGYTF
NA,TRBV5-1,TRBJ2-2,NA,TGCGCCAGCAGCTTTAGGGAAAAACTGAACACCGGGGAGCTGTTTTTT,CASSFREKLNTGELFF
TRBD1,TRBV19,TRBJ2-7,NA,TGTGCCAGTAGTATCGCATCCACGGACAGGGGGCCCTACGAGCAGTACTTC,CASSIASTDRGPYEQYF
TRBD2,TRBV4-3,TRBJ2-3,NA,TGCGCCAGCAGCCAAGATCTCAGCGGGGGGCCCCGGGCGCAGTATTTT,CASSQDLSGGPRAQYF
NA,TRBV18,TRBJ1-2,NA,TGTGCCAGCTCAAATAGGGGCGACTATGGCTACACCTTC,CASSNRGDYGYTF
NA,TRBV7-9,TRBJ1-3,NA,TGTGCCAGCAGCTTATCGGAAAGGGAAAGCTCTGGAAACACCATATATTTT,CASSLSERESSGNTIYF
NA,TRBV6-1,TRBJ1-4,NA,TGTGCCAGCAGTGCACTGCCCCCAAAACTGTTTTTT,CASSALPPKLFF
TRBD1,TRBV19,TRBJ1-1,NA,TGTGCCAGTAGTACCCCTCCGAACCGGGACAGACTTGAAGCTTTCTTT,CASSTPPNRDRLEAFF
NA,TRBV7-2,TRBJ1-5,few,TGTGCCAGCAGCGCGCAAAAGGACTGGAGCGCGACCCAGCATTTT,CASSAQKDWSATQHF
TRBD1,TRBV13,TRBJ2-3,once,TGTGCCAGCAGCTTAGATTTCCTTCAGGGGGCAACAGATACGCAGTATTTT,CASSLDFLQGATDTQYF
NA,TRBV10-3,TRBJ1-6,once,TGTGCCATCAGTGAGTCTGGCAGAAATAATTCACCCCTCCACTTT,CAISESGRNNSPLHF
NA,TRBV25-1,TRBJ1-3,NA,TGTGCCAGCAGTGGGCCGCACAGGTCTGGAAACACCATATATTTT,CASSGPHRSGNTIYF
NA,TRBV21-1,TRBJ1-2,NA,TGTGCCAGCCTTGAAGCAGGGGCAGGGGAAGACTATGGCTACACCTTC,CASLEAGAGEDYGYTF
NA,TRBV28,TRBJ1-5,NA,TGTGCCAGCAGCTTAGAGATGGCAGGGGATCAGCCCCAGCATTTT,CASSLEMAGDQPQHF
NA,TRBV7-9,TRBJ2-6,NA,TGTGCCAGCAGCCGAGTGACAGGTGGGGCCAACGTCCTGACTTTC,CASSRVTGGANVLTF
NA,TRBV6-5,TRBJ2-4,NA,TGTGCCAGCAGTTCGCCCGGGGACAAAAACATTCAGTACTTC,CASSSPGDKNIQYF
TRBD2,TRBV29-1,TRBJ2-3,NA,TGCAGCGTTGCATTAGCGGGAGGAGGAGATACGCAGTATTTT,CSVALAGGGDTQYF
NA,TRBV6-6,TRBJ2-7,NA,TGTGCCAGCAGTTACTCGACCCAGGGTTCCTACGAGCAGTACTTC,CASSYSTQGSYEQYF
NA,TRBV7-8,TRBJ2-1,NA,TGTGCCAGCAGCTCGAGGGCCCTCGTGTTTGAGCAGTTCTTC,CASSSRALVFEQFF
TRBD1,TRBV5-4,TRBJ1-2,NA,TGTGCCAGCAGCCACCATTGGGACAGGCAGGGGGCGGCCAGCTACACCTTC,CASSHHWDRQGAASYTF
TRBD2,TRBV5-5,TRBJ2-2,NA,TGTGCCAGCACCCCGCCGGGACTAGCGGGGGGGCCGGCCGGGGAGCTGTTTTTT,CASTPPGLAGGPAGELFF